This T cell receptor beta chain was identified during a study of T cells in Graves' hyperthyroidism and ophthalmopathy. Concerning this clonotype itself: Its antigen is currently unknown.

Looked up from germline, CDR1 is SEHNR and CDR2 is FQNEAQ (reference sequence). The CDR3 loop spans 15 amino acids. Germline trimming cut 3 bases from V and 4 bases from J; bases unmatched to any gene: 6. TCR beta CDR3 region amplification was performed from RNA transcripts. Primed by the HTBI set, a first-round RT-PCR was run on the TCR CDR3. In TCRdb, the multiplex PCR reads were re-called with MiXCR into one record per CDR3 protein. Among approximately 870,000 distinct CDR3 sequences listed, more than 30% were seen once. The diagnostic basis comprised clinical symptoms, serum thyroxine and TRAb, thyroid ultrasound and orbital computed tomography. The authors took PBMCs from 10 ml fresh peripheral blood. Study outcomes and limitations: Ophthalmopathy was told apart from stable hyperthyroidism by a 13 V-J model.

The receptor was derived from a man aged 18 to 30 with Graves' hyperthyroidism. This chain connects TRBV7-9 to TRBJ2-7, with TRBD2 matching 10 bases. Sequencing was done on a sample of blood. DNA of the CDR3: TGTGCCAGCAGCTTCTTAGCGGGGGGCGTATACGAGCAGTACTTC. Encoded protein: CASSFLAGGVYEQYF.